This T cell receptor (beta chain) was recovered during a study of T-cell memory formation after mild COVID-19. About this clonotype itself: Antigen specificity is unknown.

TCRdb reprocessed the 5' RACE reads with MiXCR, giving one entry per CDR3 protein. The sample lists some 100,000 distinct CDR3 sequences, 11% occurring once. The CDR3 runs to 15 residues. Germline CDR1 SGDLS, CDR2 YYNGEE. V was pared by 0 bases and J by 1 base, with 4 bases of the junction left unmatched. Whole-study findings and limits: Clonal second-wave expansions that peaked on day 37 had unconfirmed SARS-CoV-2 specificity. The appearance of some responding clones in pre-infection memory suggested that cross-reactive memory joined. Among CD4+ contracting clones, most were CM and EM, and CD8+ ones EMRA.

This sequence joins TRBV9 and TRBJ2-7; TRBD2 aligns across 7 bases. The TCR was taken from a man younger than 35 who had mild COVID-19 (a few samples of this study predate the infection). Cell type and time point are not known. Input material: PBMCs or a T cell subset sorted from them (not recorded which). Here the CDR3 reads CASSVEASGSYEQYF. As DNA, the CDR3 is TGTGCCAGCAGCGTAGAGGCTAGCGGTTCCTACGAGCAGTACTTC.